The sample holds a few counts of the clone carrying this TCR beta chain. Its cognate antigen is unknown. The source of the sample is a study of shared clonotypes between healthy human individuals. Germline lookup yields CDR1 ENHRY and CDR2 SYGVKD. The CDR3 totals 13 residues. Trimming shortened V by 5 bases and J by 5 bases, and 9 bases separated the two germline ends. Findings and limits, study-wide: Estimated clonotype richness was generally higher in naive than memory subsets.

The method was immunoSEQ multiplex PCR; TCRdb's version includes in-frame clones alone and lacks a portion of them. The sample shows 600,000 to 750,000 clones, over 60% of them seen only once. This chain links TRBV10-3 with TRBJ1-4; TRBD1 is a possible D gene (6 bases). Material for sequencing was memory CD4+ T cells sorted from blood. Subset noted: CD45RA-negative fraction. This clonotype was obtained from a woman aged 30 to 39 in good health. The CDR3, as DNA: TGTGCCATCAGTAAGGACAGCAATGAAAAACTGTTTTTT. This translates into CAISKDSNEKLFF.